This entry concerns a single T cell receptor (beta chain). Its cognate antigen is unknown. These data are taken from a study of tumor and adjacent non-tumor tissue in lung cancer. Notes on the study in general: Top 100 clones took a larger repertoire share in normal lung.

V shed 7 bases and J shed 0 bases, with 10 bases lying between them. This CDR3 has 14 residues. RNA was extracted from bulk tissue without any cell sorting. The library came from three nested PCR rounds adapted from ARM-PCR protocols. Via MiXCR, TCRdb re-called the multiplex PCR reads, giving one row per CDR3 protein. The sample lists around 120,000 distinct CDR3 sequences; around three fifths were seen once. This TCR derives from a man in his thirties or forties with non-small cell lung cancer. This sequence joins TRBV12-3 or TRBV12-4 and TRBJ1-3; D gene uncertain. Material for sequencing was lung tumor tissue. CDR3 nucleotides: TGTGCCAGCACCTTAGGAGGCTCTGGAAACACCATATATTTT. Translation: CASTLGGSGNTIYF.